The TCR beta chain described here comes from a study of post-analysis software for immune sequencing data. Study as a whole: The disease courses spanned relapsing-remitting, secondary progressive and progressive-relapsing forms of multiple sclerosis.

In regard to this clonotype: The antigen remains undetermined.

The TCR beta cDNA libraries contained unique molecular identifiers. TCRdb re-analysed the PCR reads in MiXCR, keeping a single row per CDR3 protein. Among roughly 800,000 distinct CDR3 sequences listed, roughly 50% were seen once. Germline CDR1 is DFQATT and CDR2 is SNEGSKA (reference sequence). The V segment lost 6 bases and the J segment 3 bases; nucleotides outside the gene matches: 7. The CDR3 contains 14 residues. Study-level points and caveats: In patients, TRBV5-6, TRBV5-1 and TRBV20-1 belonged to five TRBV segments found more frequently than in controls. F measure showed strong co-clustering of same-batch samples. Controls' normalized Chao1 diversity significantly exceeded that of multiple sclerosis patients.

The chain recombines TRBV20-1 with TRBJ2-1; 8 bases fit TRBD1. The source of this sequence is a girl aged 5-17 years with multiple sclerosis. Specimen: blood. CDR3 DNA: TGCAGTGCCCCCGGACAGGGCGGCTACAATGAGCAGTTCTTC. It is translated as CSAPGQGGYNEQFF.